Presented here are 3 T cell receptor beta chains from one specimen sequenced in a study of T-cell reconstitution after alpha-beta-depleted transplantation in children. Unique molecular identifiers were incorporated into the prepared TCRbeta library. MiXCR, run by TCRdb on the PCR reads, gives a single entry per CDR3 protein. Here the sample spans 490,000 or so distinct CDR3 sequences, about an eighth being singletons. This specimen consisted of PBMCs from the stem cell graft donor, obtained from the stem cell graft. These receptor sequences come from a human donor who donated a stem cell graft to a child with combined immunodeficiency.

There are a few counts of this clonotype. The chain has TRBV7-6 and TRBJ1-4; the match to TRBD1 covers 8 bases. There are 15 residues in the CDR3. Per the germline V gene, CDR1 is SGHVS and CDR2 is FNYEAQ. V shed 5 bases and J 7 bases; nucleotides not matched to a gene: 9. The CDR3 sequence is CASSQTGTGTEKLFF. The CDR3 DNA sequence: TGTGCCAGCAGCCAAACCGGGACAGGAACTGAAAAACTGTTTTTT.

This clonotype was counted between two and nine times. This rearrangement joins TRBV9 to TRBJ2-1, with 8 bases identical to TRBD2. The CDR3 covers 16 residues. J was trimmed by 8 bases and V by 3 bases; bases with no gene match: 13. The germline V gene has CDR1 SGDLS and CDR2 YYNGEE. This CDR3 is CASSARVGLAGDEQFF. DNA for the CDR3: TGTGCCAGCAGCGCTAGGGTAGGGCTAGCGGGCGATGAGCAGTTCTTC.

This clonotype has a handful of counts. This CDR3 is CASSLILAENTGELFF. The CDR3 DNA is TGTGCCAGCAGCTTAATTTTGGCGGAGAACACCGGGGAGCTGTTTTTT. This chain links TRBV7-9 with TRBJ2-2; D is uncertain. V was clipped by 2 bases and J by 1 base, with 11 bases between them. The CDR3 is 16 residues long. The germline V gene has CDR1 SEHNR and CDR2 FQNEAQ (reference sequence).